This entry concerns a single T cell receptor beta chain. Data came from immunoSEQ multiplex PCR; TCRdb stores just in-frame clones and leaves some out. The sample holds about 31,000 clones, 89% seen once. This sample was taken from a study of blood T cell repertoires in COVID-19. About the research overall: Acute-phase and convalescent COVID-19 samples originated in the United States, Italy and Spain.

V gave up 3 bases and J gave up 5 bases; unmatched junction bases: 15. The germline CDR1 and CDR2 sequences are LGHNA and YNFKEQ. The CDR3 runs to 18 residues. Sequencing used peripheral blood. This receptor was obtained from a woman between 40 and 50 years old with active or convalescent COVID-19. The rearrangement joins TRBV4-2 to TRBJ1-5; 8 positions agree with TRBD1. The DNA of the CDR3 is TGTGCCAGCAGCCATCCCAGGGAGGACAGGGTTCCCGATCAGCCCCAGCATTTT. It is translated as CASSHPREDRVPDQPQHF.